This T cell receptor beta chain was profiled in a study of control samples from healthy donors and cancer patients. Libraries were prepared by immunoSEQ multiplex PCR; TCRdb keeps only in-frame clonotypes and omits some of them. Of around 200,000 clones listed, roughly 89% are singletons. V lost 1 base, J lost 4 bases, and 3 bases stayed unmatched. From germline, CDR1 is MNHNS and CDR2 SASEGT. CDR3 length equals 16 residues. Sequences were obtained from blood. The source of this sequence is a woman younger than 45 in good health. The chain couples TRBV6-1 to TRBJ2-1; 11 bases line up with TRBD2. The CDR3 protein is CASSEGLAGLYNEQFF. The CDR3 coding sequence is TGTGCCAGCAGTGAAGGACTAGCGGGGTTATACAATGAGCAGTTCTTC.